One and the same sample provided the 20 T cell receptor beta chains below, sequenced in a study of control samples from healthy donors and cancer patients. Measured with immunoSEQ multiplex PCR; TCRdb has only the in-frame clones, and not every one. The sample has 89,000 or so clones, around 87% seen once. The source material was blood. The receptors originated from a man between 50 and 59 years old in good health.

V and J are TRBV2 and TRBJ2-7, with TRBD1 matching 10 bases. The germline V gene encodes CDR1 SNHLY and CDR2 FYNNEI. CDR3 length: 16 amino acids. In nucleotides, the CDR3 is TGTGCCAACAGTGAAGGAGGGACAGGGGATTTCGGCGAGCAGTACGTC. Translation: CANSEGGTGDFGEQYV.

This clone was seen once. The chain links TRBV27 to TRBJ2-2, with TRBD1 matching 9 bases. The ends lost 8 bases at V and 4 bases at J; junction bases unmatched: 14. The CDR3 is 17 residues long. In germline, CDR1 is MNHEY, CDR2 SMNVEV (reference sequence). The CDR3 DNA is TGTGCCAGCTCCCAAGACAGGGGGTCCTGGGTCACCGGGGAGCTGTTTTTT. Protein: CASSQDRGSWVTGELFF.

The V call is TRBV12-3 or TRBV12-4, the J call TRBJ1-5; D ambiguous. The CDR3 is 13 residues long. V gave up 8 bases and J gave up 0 bases, with 8 bases separating them. CDR3 loop: CASAFNSNQPQHF. The CDR3 nucleotides are TGTGCCAGCGCATTTAATAGCAATCAGCCCCAGCATTTT.

V is TRBV6-5 and J is TRBJ1-6; D perhaps matches TRBD1 (6 bases). Germline CDR1 MNHEY, CDR2 SVGAGI. This CDR3 has 14 residues. Trimming removed 4 bases at V and 9 bases at J, with 13 bases between. The CDR3: CASSFGQPVSPLHF. Written as DNA, the CDR3 is TGTGCCAGCAGTTTTGGACAGCCTGTTTCACCCCTCCACTTT.

The chain employs TRBV10-3 and TRBJ2-5; the D call may be TRBD1 or TRBD2 (6 bases each). CDR3 length: 14 residues. Germline assignment: CDR1 ENHRY and CDR2 SYGVKD. The ends were cut back, 5 bases at V and 5 bases at J, with 15 bases in the middle. CDR3 in amino acids: CAISRGGPSETQYF. The CDR3 DNA sequence: TGTGCCATCAGTCGAGGGGGGCCGAGCGAGACCCAGTACTTC.

This chain joins TRBV3-1 (or the pseudogene TRBV3-2) and TRBJ1-2; 7 nucleotides align to TRBD1. This CDR3 is 13 amino acids long. Germline CDR1 is LGHDT and CDR2 is YNNKEL (reference sequence). V was pared by 4 bases and J by 8 bases, with 7 bases of the junction left unmatched. The CDR3 region is CASSPGTGVGYTF. In DNA form, the CDR3 reads TGTGCCAGCAGCCCCGGAACAGGGGTCGGCTACACCTTC.

The rearrangement links TRBV24-1 to TRBJ2-1; 12 bases match TRBD1. Per the germline V gene, CDR1 is KGHDR and CDR2 is SFDVKD. V shed 3 bases, J shed 12 bases, and the junction held 8 bases outside the gene matches. The CDR3 length is 15 residues. CDR3 residues: CATSDPGTGGGGQFF. For the CDR3, the DNA is TGTGCCACCAGTGATCCCGGGACAGGGGGCGGAGGGCAGTTCTTC.

The chain combines TRBV2 with TRBJ1-4; no clear D gene. Germline V lookup: CDR1 SNHLY, CDR2 FYNNEI. V gave up 0 bases and J gave up 8 bases, with 10 bases separating them. This CDR3 is built from 14 residues. CDR3 bases: TGTGCCAGCAGTGAAGCGCAGTACCAAGAAAAACTGTTTTTT. The encoded protein is CASSEAQYQEKLFF.

The chain couples TRBV5-1 to TRBJ1-5, with D possibly TRBD1 on 5 matching bases. This CDR3 has 15 residues. Germline values: CDR1 SGHRS, CDR2 YFSETQ. Trimming removed 0 bases from V and 6 bases from J, with 13 bases in between. Here the CDR3 DNA reads TGCGCCAGCAGCTTGGCCCCGCAGGGAAGTCAGCCCCAGCATTTT. Protein sequence: CASSLAPQGSQPQHF.

The chain links TRBV6-5 to TRBJ2-1; perhaps TRBD2 as D (6 bases). This CDR3 spans 14 amino acids. The V gene's germline CDR1 is MNHEY and CDR2 SVGAGI. Between the trimmed V and J ends, which lost 2 bases and 8 bases, there was a span of 13 bases. Here the CDR3 reads CASSYRRVQDEQFF. The CDR3 coding sequence is TGTGCCAGCAGTTACCGGAGGGTCCAGGATGAGCAGTTCTTC.

The genes are TRBV25-1 and TRBJ2-5; 7 bases agree with TRBD2. Trimming took 4 bases from V and 5 from J; bases not matched to a gene: 7. In germline, CDR1 is MGHDK, CDR2 SYGVNS. This CDR3 contains 14 residues. Here the CDR3 DNA reads TGTGCCAGCAGTGGATCAACCGGGGGGGAGACCCAGTACTTC. Translated: CASSGSTGGETQYF. Combining the CDR3 with reference TRBV25-1 and TRBJ2-5 gives the whole variable domain EADIYQTPRYLVIGTGKKITLECSQTMGHDKMYWYQQDPGMELHLIHYSYGVNSTEKGDLSSESTVSRIRTEHFPLTLESARPSHTSQYLCASSGSTGGETQYFGPGTRLLVL.

J is TRBJ2-3 and V is TRBV6-5; D may match TRBD1 or TRBD2 (5 bases each). Deletions cut 10 bases from V and 2 bases from J, with 13 bases between. CDR3 length: 13 amino acids. CDR1 and CDR2 from the germline V gene are MNHEY and SVGAGI. The chain's CDR3 is CATGRDPTDTQYF. CDR3 nucleotide sequence: TGTGCCACGGGTCGGGACCCCACAGATACGCAGTATTTT.

The CDR3 coding sequence is TGTGCCAGCAGTACGCCGACTCCAATGAACACTGAAGCTTTCTTT. Its protein is CASSTPTPMNTEAFF. The rearrangement uses TRBV28 and TRBJ1-1; no clear D gene. The V gene lost 5 bases and the J gene lost 0 bases, with 13 bases spanning the gap. Germline V gene sequence: CDR1 MDHEN, CDR2 SYDVKM. The CDR3 contains 15 residues.

V usage is TRBV14 and J usage is TRBJ1-4; D gene uncertain. The CDR3 sequence is 16 residues long. CDR1 is SGHDN, CDR2 FVKESK, per germline. The germline V and J ends were trimmed by 0 bases and 8 bases, with 16 bases remaining between them. This CDR3 is CASSQERASGGEKLFF. CDR3 sequence (DNA): TGTGCCAGCAGCCAAGAAAGGGCTTCGGGAGGAGAAAAACTGTTTTTT.

The chain links TRBV7-2 to TRBJ2-7; 8 nucleotides match TRBD1. V dropped 6 bases and J dropped 0; count of bases not matched to a gene: 4. The CDR3 is made up of 14 amino acids. The germline V gene encodes CDR1 SGHTA and CDR2 FQGNSA. In nucleotides, the CDR3 is TGTGCCAGCAGTCAGGACAGGGTCTCCTACGAGCAGTACTTC. Protein sequence: CASSQDRVSYEQYF.

The J gene is TRBJ2-5, the V gene TRBV3-1 (or the pseudogene TRBV3-2), with a weak D call TRBD2 (6 bases). V dropped 1 base and J dropped 5 bases, with 14 bases sitting between them. In germline, CDR1 is LGHDT, CDR2 YNNKEL (reference sequence). The CDR3 loop spans 15 amino acids. CDR3 sequence reads: CASSQALASAETQYF. In DNA form, the CDR3 reads TGTGCCAGCAGCCAAGCCCTAGCGTCGGCGGAGACCCAGTACTTC.

The chain is built from TRBV5-4 and TRBJ1-3; 7 bases agree with TRBD1. Germline V gives CDR1 SGHNT, CDR2 YYREEE (reference sequence). With V trimmed by 5 bases and J by 3 bases, 2 bases remained unmatched. The CDR3 has 13 residues. CDR3 DNA: TGTGCCAGCAGTTGGGACAGTGGAAACACCATATATTTT. Translating it yields CASSWDSGNTIYF.

This chain links TRBV7-2 with TRBJ2-7, with TRBD2 identical over 10 bases. The CDR3 has 15 amino acids. Germline CDR1 and CDR2: SGHTA and FQGNSA. The J segment lost 4 bases and the V segment lost 1 base, leaving 4 bases of the junction unmatched. This CDR3 reads CASSLGTSGSYEQYF. The CDR3 region has the DNA TGTGCCAGCAGCTTAGGGACTAGCGGATCATACGAGCAGTACTTC.

The rearrangement uses TRBV6-4 and TRBJ2-1; the D gene is possibly TRBD1 (6 bases). Germline CDR1 reads MRHNA; CDR2 reads SNTAGT. The CDR3 extends over 14 amino acids. The CDR3 reads CAEKGEKHYNEQFF. The CDR3 DNA is TGTGCTGAGAAGGGGGAAAAACACTACAATGAGCAGTTCTTC.

This rearrangement joins TRBV10-1 to TRBJ2-3; D might be TRBD2 (5 bases). Germline assignment: CDR1 WNHNN and CDR2 SYGVQD (reference sequence). Trimming stripped 0 bases from V and 5 bases from J, with 15 bases between. The CDR3 length is 16 residues. The CDR3 nucleotides are TGCGCCAGCAGTGAGTCGGGCGCTAGCAGGCGAGATACGCAGTATTTT. Translating gives CASSESGASRRDTQYF.